Listed below are T cell receptor beta chains from one sample, sequenced in a study of blood T cell repertoires in COVID-19. Method: immunoSEQ multiplex PCR; TCRdb's copy keeps in-frame clones and lacks some. The repertoire holds approximately 100,000 clones, with more than 80% as singletons. Sequences were obtained from peripheral blood. These receptors all stem from an older woman with acute or convalescent COVID-19. Each CDR3 is given with its conserved first and last residue. Each record gives: CDR3 DNA, CDR3 protein, D gene, J gene, V gene, clone size. D genes are given only for firm matches. The size of a clone is reported for some rows only, either as once, few or many, or as a class for expanded clones.

TGCGCCAGCAGCCAAGCCCGGAATGAAAAACTGTTTTTT | CASSQARNEKLFF | NA | TRBJ1-4 | TRBV4-1 | NA
TGCAGCGTTGAATTGTGGGAGTCTGGAAACACCATATATTTT | CSVELWESGNTIYF | NA | TRBJ1-3 | TRBV29-1 | NA
TGTGCCAGCAGCGCGGGACAGGGCGATAATTCACCCCTCCACTTT | CASSAGQGDNSPLHF | TRBD1 | TRBJ1-6 | TRBV9 | few
TGTGCCAGCAGCTACAATGCGGACAGGGATGGAAACACCATATATTTT | CASSYNADRDGNTIYF | TRBD1 | TRBJ1-3 | TRBV7-9 | NA
TGCGCCAGCAGCTGGGGACTAGCGGGAGGAGATACGCAGTATTTT | CASSWGLAGGDTQYF | TRBD2 | TRBJ2-3 | TRBV5-1 | NA
TGTGCCACCAGCAGAGATCGTACTAGGGGAAACACCATATATTTT | CATSRDRTRGNTIYF | NA | TRBJ1-3 | TRBV15 | NA
TGTGCCAGCAGTTTCGGGTTCCCCGATCAGCCCCAGCATTTT | CASSFGFPDQPQHF | NA | TRBJ1-5 | TRBV27 | NA
TGTGCCAGCAGCTTAGTAGCGGGCAGTTCTTGGACCCAGTACTTC | CASSLVAGSSWTQYF | TRBD2 | TRBJ2-5 | TRBV7-6 | NA
TGTGCCACCAGTGACCGGAGGACAGGGGGAAGATACAATGAGCAGTTCTTC | CATSDRRTGGRYNEQFF | TRBD1 | TRBJ2-1 | TRBV24-1 | few
TGTGCCAGCAGCTTAGCGGCGGGGGGATGGAATGAGCAGTTCTTC | CASSLAAGGWNEQFF | TRBD2 | TRBJ2-1 | TRBV7-7 | NA
TGTGCCAGCGGCGAGGCCGCAGGGCGTTTACTCTACAATGAGCAGTTCTTC | CASGEAAGRLLYNEQFF | NA | TRBJ2-1 | TRBV2 | NA
TGTGCCAGCAGGGCGGGGGGGAGCACAGATACGCAGTATTTT | CASRAGGSTDTQYF | TRBD2 | TRBJ2-3 | TRBV7-2 | once
TGTGCCAGCAGCCCACAGGGAGCGTGGGGCAATCAGCCCCAGCATTTT | CASSPQGAWGNQPQHF | NA | TRBJ1-5 | TRBV7-2 | few
TGCGCCAGCAGCTTGGGTAGCGCCGACAATGAGCAGTTCTTC | CASSLGSADNEQFF | NA | TRBJ2-1 | TRBV5-1 | NA
TGTGCCAGCAGCTTACAGGGGCCAAATACTGAAGCTTTCTTT | CASSLQGPNTEAFF | NA | TRBJ1-1 | TRBV7-2 | NA
TGTGCCAGCAGCCGACAGCTAACCTATAATTCACCCCTCCACTTT | CASSRQLTYNSPLHF | NA | TRBJ1-6 | TRBV7-8 | NA
TGTGCCAGTAGTAGTCGGGGGGCGAAGTCCTACGAGCAGTACTTC | CASSSRGAKSYEQYF | NA | TRBJ2-7 | TRBV19 | NA
TGCAGCGGGGGGACTAGCGGGTACACCGGGGAGCTGTTTTTT | CSGGTSGYTGELFF | TRBD2 | TRBJ2-2 | TRBV29-1 | NA
TGTGCCAGCAGTGAAGCCCTGACTAGCGGGGTATACGAGCAGTACTTC | CASSEALTSGVYEQYF | TRBD2 | TRBJ2-7 | TRBV6-1 | NA
TGTGCCAGCAGCCAATACGGGACACTTAAAGAGACCCAGTACTTC | CASSQYGTLKETQYF | NA | TRBJ2-5 | TRBV6-5 | NA
TGTGCCAGCAAACCACCGGGCCAGGGGGCGATAAACGAGCAGTACTTC | CASKPPGQGAINEQYF | TRBD1 | TRBJ2-7 | TRBV28 | NA
TGTGCCAGCAGCTTGGCTACGCAGGCCCTCTCCTACGAGCAGTACTTC | CASSLATQALSYEQYF | NA | TRBJ2-7 | TRBV5-8 | NA
TGTGCCAGCAGTGAAATTGGGGCAGGGCGTCAGCCCCAGCATTTT | CASSEIGAGRQPQHF | NA | TRBJ1-5 | TRBV2 | NA
TGTGCCAGCAGCGTACTACAGGGGGCGGGCAATGAGCAGTTCTTC | CASSVLQGAGNEQFF | TRBD1 | TRBJ2-1 | TRBV14 | NA
TGTGCCAGCAGCCGGGAGGGCACCCAGTACTTC | CASSREGTQYF | TRBD2 | TRBJ2-5 | TRBV14 | NA
TGTGCCAGCAGCCCCACACTAGCACTCGGGGAGCTGTTTTTT | CASSPTLALGELFF | NA | TRBJ2-2 | TRBV7-2 | NA
TGTGCCAGCAGCTTAACGGCTAGCGGGGGGACCGGGGAGCTGTTTTTT | CASSLTASGGTGELFF | TRBD2 | TRBJ2-2 | TRBV7-7 | NA
TGTGCCAGCAGTAACCCGACGGGACAGTACTTC | CASSNPTGQYF | NA | TRBJ2-5 | TRBV25-1 | NA
TGTGCCAGCAGCGGAACAGGGGGCCAGGATCAGCCCCAGCATTTT | CASSGTGGQDQPQHF | TRBD1 | TRBJ1-5 | TRBV7-9 | NA
TGTGCCAGCAGCGTGGAGGCGGGGGGTTCGTCCGAGCAGTACTTC | CASSVEAGGSSEQYF | TRBD2 | TRBJ2-7 | TRBV11-2 | once
TGCGCCAGCAGCTTGGACAGGGGCTATGATACGCAGTATTTT | CASSLDRGYDTQYF | TRBD1 | TRBJ2-3 | TRBV5-1 | NA
TGCAGCGTTGCCCGACAGGGTTCCTATGGCTACACCTTC | CSVARQGSYGYTF | TRBD1 | TRBJ1-2 | TRBV29-1 | NA
TGCAGTGCTAGTTCCTCTAGCGGGAGTAATTACAATGAGCAGTTCTTC | CSASSSSGSNYNEQFF | TRBD2 | TRBJ2-1 | TRBV20-1 | NA
TGTGCCAGCAGTCCGCCCGGGCTAGCGGGATCCCATGAGCAGTTCTTC | CASSPPGLAGSHEQFF | TRBD2 | TRBJ2-1 | TRBV28 | NA
TGTGCCAGCAGTTTAAGACAGGGGGCCTACGAGCAGTACTTC | CASSLRQGAYEQYF | TRBD1 | TRBJ2-7 | TRBV28 | NA
TGTGCCAGCTCCAGGGCCCGGTCGAACAATGAGCAGTTCTTC | CASSRARSNNEQFF | NA | TRBJ2-1 | TRBV7-8 | NA
TGCGCCAGCAGCTTGGAGCCCAGGGGAGGGGGCTACACCTTC | CASSLEPRGGGYTF | NA | TRBJ1-2 | TRBV5-1 | NA
TGTGCCAGCAGCAGGACAGGGGGCGGGAACACTGAAGCTTTCTTT | CASSRTGGGNTEAFF | TRBD1 | TRBJ1-1 | TRBV5-8 | NA
TGTGCCAGCAGCCAAGTAGCCTCCGGGTGGGACTATGGCTACACCTTC | CASSQVASGWDYGYTF | NA | TRBJ1-2 | TRBV4-2 | NA
TGTGCCAGCAGTAGACAGGCCCTCTCTGGAAACACCATATATTTT | CASSRQALSGNTIYF | NA | TRBJ1-3 | TRBV6-5 | NA
TGTGCCAGCAGCGTCGGGACAGCCTCCTACGAGCAGTACTTC | CASSVGTASYEQYF | TRBD1 | TRBJ2-7 | TRBV9 | NA
TGTGCCAGCAGCCCCCCGGGACTAGTCGGGGGAGAGCAGTTCTTC | CASSPPGLVGGEQFF | TRBD2 | TRBJ2-1 | TRBV7-6 | NA